Listed below are T cell receptor beta chains from one sample, sequenced in a study of cytomegalovirus exposure and HLA in healthy donors. Profiled with immunoSEQ multiplex PCR; TCRdb holds only in-frame clones, not every one. The sample includes tens of thousands of clones, 81% of them seen just once. Sequenced sample: PBMCs. These receptors were obtained from a girl aged 2 to 10 in good health and CMV-seropositive. The CDR3 runs from the conserved cysteine through the conserved F or W. The D gene is left open where the match is weak. Some rows have no size entry. The others give once, few or many, or a class for an expanded clone.

TRBJ2-4,TRBV11-2,TRBD1,.,TGTGCCAGCAGCTTAGTTGTAGAGGGGGCCAGAAACATTCAGTACTTC,CASSLVVEGARNIQYF
TRBJ2-1,TRBV7-9,TRBD2,.,TGTGCCAGCAGCTTACTAGCGGGAGAAGGTTTGATCGATGAGCAGTTCTTC,CASSLLAGEGLIDEQFF
TRBJ2-7,TRBV2,.,few,TGTGCCAGCAGTGAAGACTCAGAGGTCACCTACGAGCAGTACTTC,CASSEDSEVTYEQYF
TRBJ2-3,TRBV25-1,.,.,TGTGCCAGCAGTTCGGGGGGCACAGATACGCAGTATTTT,CASSSGGTDTQYF
TRBJ2-7,TRBV7-9,.,.,TGTGCCAGCAGTTCGACAGGCAATTCGTTCTCCTACGAGCAGTACTTC,CASSSTGNSFSYEQYF
TRBJ2-2,TRBV19,.,once,TGTGCCAGTAAGCAAGGGACATCGAACACCGGGGAGCTGTTTTTT,CASKQGTSNTGELFF
TRBJ1-1,TRBV5-1,TRBD1,few,TGCGCCAGCAGCTTGGACAGGGGAAGGCATGCTTTCTTT,CASSLDRGRHAFF
TRBJ2-7,TRBV7-2,TRBD2,.,TGTGCCAGCAGCTTAATATACGCGGGAGGGCACTACGAGCAGTACTTC,CASSLIYAGGHYEQYF
TRBJ1-2,TRBV28,TRBD1,.,TGTGCCAGCAGTGACAGGGGGCGAAGGGGCTACACCTTC,CASSDRGRRGYTF
TRBJ2-7,TRBV7-2,.,.,TGTGCCAGCAGCTTAGCACAGTCCTACGAGCAGTACTTC,CASSLAQSYEQYF
TRBJ2-3,TRBV2,.,few,TGTGCCAGCAGTGAAGAACAGCCGTTCACAGATACGCAGTATTTT,CASSEEQPFTDTQYF
TRBJ2-7,TRBV19,TRBD1,.,TGTGCCAGTAGCTACCGGACAGGGGCGTTCTCCTACGAGCAGTACTTC,CASSYRTGAFSYEQYF
TRBJ1-5,TRBV2,.,.,TGTGCCAGCAGTGGGGAGAAGGGTGGCCAGCCCCAGCATTTT,CASSGEKGGQPQHF